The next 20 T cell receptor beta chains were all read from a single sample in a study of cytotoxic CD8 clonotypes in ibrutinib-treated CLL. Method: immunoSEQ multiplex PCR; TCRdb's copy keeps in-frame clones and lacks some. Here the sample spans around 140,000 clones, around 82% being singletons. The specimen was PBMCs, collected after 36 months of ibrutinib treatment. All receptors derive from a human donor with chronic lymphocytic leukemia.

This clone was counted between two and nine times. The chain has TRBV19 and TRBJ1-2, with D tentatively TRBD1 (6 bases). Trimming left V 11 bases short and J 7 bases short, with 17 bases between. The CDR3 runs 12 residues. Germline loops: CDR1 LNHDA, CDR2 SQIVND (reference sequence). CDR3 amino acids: CAVPTGFRGYTF. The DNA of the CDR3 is TGTGCCGTACCGACAGGTTTTCGTGGCTACACCTTC. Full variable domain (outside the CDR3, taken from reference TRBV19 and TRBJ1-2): DGGITQSPKYLFRKEGQNVTLSCEQNLNHDAMYWYRQDPGQGLRLIYYSQIVNDFQKGDIAEGYSVSREKKESFPLTVTSAQKNPTAFYLCAVPTGFRGYTFGSGTRLTVV.

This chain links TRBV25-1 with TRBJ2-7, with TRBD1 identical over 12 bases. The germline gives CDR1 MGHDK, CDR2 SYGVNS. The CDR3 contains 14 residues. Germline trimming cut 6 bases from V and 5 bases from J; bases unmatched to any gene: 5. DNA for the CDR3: TGTGCCAGCAGCCCCGGGACAGGGGGCCACGAGCAGTACTTC. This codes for CASSPGTGGHEQYF.

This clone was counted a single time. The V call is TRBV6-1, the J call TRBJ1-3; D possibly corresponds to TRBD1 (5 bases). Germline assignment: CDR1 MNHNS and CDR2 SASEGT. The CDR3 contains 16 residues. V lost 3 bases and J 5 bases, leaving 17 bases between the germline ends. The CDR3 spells CASSEEGWTHRNTIYF. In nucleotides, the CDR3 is TGTGCCAGCAGTGAGGAGGGTTGGACACATCGAAACACCATATATTTT.

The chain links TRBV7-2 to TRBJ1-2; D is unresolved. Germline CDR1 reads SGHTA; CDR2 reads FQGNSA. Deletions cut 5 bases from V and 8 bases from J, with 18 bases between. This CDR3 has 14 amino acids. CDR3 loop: CASSNRLGGQGYTF. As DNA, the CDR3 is TGTGCCAGCAGCAACCGCTTGGGAGGGCAAGGCTACACCTTC. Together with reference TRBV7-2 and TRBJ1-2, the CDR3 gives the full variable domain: GAGVSQSPSNKVTEKGKDVELRCDPISGHTALYWYRQSLGQGLEFLIYFQGNSAPDKSGLPSDRFSAERTGGSVSTLTIQRTQQEDSAVYLCASSNRLGGQGYTFGSGTRLTVV.

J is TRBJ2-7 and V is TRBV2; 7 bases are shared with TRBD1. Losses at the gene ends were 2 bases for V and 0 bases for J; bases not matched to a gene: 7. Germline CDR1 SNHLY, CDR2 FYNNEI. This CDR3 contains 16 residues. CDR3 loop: CASSELQGSSSYEQYF. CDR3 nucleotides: TGTGCCAGCAGTGAATTACAGGGGTCGAGCTCCTACGAGCAGTACTTC.

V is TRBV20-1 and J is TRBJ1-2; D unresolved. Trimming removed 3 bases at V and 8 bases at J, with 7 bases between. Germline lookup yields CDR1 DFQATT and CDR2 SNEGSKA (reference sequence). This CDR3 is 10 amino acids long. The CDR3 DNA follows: TGCAGTGCTAGCGTGGAGGGCTACACCTTC. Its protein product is CSASVEGYTF.

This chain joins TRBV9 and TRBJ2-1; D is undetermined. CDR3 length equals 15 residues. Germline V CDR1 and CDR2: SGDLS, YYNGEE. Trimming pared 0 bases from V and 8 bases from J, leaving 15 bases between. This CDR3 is CASSVDGPPLDEQFF. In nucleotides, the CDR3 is TGTGCCAGCAGCGTAGACGGACCCCCATTGGATGAGCAGTTCTTC.

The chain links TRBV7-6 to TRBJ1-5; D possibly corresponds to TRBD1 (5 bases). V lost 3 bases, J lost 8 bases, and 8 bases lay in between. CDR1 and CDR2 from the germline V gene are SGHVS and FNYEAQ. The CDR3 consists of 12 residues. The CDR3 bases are TGTGCCAGCAGCTTTGCGGGGGAGCCCCAGCATTTT. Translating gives CASSFAGEPQHF.

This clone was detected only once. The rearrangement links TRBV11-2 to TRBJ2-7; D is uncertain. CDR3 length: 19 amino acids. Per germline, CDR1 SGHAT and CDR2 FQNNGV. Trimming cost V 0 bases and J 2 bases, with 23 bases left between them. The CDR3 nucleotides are TGTGCCAGCAGCTTAGATGGTCCTACTACTGGTCAGGTGACCTACGAGCAGTACTTC. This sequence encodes CASSLDGPTTGQVTYEQYF.

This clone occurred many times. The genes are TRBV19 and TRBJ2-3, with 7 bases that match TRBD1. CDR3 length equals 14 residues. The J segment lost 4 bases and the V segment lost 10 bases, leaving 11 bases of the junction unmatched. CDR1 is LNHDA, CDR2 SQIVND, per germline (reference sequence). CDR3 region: CATADRVVPDTQYF. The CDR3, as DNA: TGTGCCACCGCAGACAGGGTTGTGCCAGATACGCAGTATTTT.

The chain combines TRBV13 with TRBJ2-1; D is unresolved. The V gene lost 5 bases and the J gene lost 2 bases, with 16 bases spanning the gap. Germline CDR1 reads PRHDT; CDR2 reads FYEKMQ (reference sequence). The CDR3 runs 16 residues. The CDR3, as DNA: TGTGCCAGCAGCCCTCATCTCGGTGTTCCCTACAATGAGCAGTTCTTC. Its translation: CASSPHLGVPYNEQFF.

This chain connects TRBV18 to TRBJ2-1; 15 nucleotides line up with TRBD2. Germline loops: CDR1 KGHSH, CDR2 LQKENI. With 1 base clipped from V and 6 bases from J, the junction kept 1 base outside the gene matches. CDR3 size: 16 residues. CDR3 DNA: TGTGCCAGCTCACCACGGACTAGCGGGAGGGTCAATGAGCAGTTCTTC. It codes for CASSPRTSGRVNEQFF.

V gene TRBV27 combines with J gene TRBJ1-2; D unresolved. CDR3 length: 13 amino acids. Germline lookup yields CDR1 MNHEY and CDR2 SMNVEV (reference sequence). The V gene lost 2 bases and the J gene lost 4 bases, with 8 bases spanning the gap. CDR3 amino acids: CASSLGQRYGYTF. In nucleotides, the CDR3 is TGTGCCAGCAGTTTAGGGCAGCGCTATGGCTACACCTTC.

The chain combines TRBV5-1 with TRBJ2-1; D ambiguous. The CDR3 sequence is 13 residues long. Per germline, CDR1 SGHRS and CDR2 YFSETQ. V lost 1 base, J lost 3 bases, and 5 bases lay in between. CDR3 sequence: CASSLFSYNEQFF. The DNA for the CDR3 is TGCGCCAGCAGCTTGTTTAGCTACAATGAGCAGTTCTTC.

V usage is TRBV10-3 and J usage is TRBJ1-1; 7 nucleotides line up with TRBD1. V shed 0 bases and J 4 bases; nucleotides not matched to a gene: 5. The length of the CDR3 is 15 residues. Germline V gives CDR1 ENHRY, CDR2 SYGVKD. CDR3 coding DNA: TGTGCCATCAGTGAGTCGATCGCAGGGGGCACTGAAGCTTTCTTT. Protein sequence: CAISESIAGGTEAFF.

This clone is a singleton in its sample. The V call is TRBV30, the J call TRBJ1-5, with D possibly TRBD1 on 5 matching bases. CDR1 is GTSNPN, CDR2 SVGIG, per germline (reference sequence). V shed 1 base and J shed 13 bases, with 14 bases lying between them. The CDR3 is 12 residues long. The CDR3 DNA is TGTGCCTGGAGTGGGACAAGAGGACTGCAGCATTTT. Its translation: CAWSGTRGLQHF.

This CDR3 is CASSLNTEAFF. The CDR3 bases are TGTGCCAGCAGCCTAAACACTGAAGCTTTCTTT. V gene TRBV11-2 combines with J gene TRBJ1-1; D not certain. The length of the CDR3 is 11 residues. Germline CDR1 reads SGHAT; CDR2 reads FQNNGV. V gave up 5 bases and J gave up 2 bases, with 3 bases separating them.

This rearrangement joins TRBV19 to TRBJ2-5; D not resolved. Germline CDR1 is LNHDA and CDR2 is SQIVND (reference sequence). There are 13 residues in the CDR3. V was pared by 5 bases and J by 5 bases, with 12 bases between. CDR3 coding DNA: TGTGCCAGTAGTTTCGTATTTGGGGAGACCCAGTACTTC. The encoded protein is CASSFVFGETQYF.

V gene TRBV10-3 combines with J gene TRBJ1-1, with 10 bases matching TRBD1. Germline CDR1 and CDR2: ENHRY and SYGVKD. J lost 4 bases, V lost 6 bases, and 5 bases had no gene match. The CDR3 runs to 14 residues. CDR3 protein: CAIRGQGGATEAFF. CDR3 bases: TGTGCCATCAGAGGACAGGGGGGAGCCACTGAAGCTTTCTTT.

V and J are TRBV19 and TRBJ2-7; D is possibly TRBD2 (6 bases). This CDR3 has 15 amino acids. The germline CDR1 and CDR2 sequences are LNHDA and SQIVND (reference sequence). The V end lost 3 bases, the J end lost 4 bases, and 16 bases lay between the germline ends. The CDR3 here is CASSIGRDPLYEQYF. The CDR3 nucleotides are TGTGCCAGTAGTATTGGGCGGGACCCCTTATACGAGCAGTACTTC.